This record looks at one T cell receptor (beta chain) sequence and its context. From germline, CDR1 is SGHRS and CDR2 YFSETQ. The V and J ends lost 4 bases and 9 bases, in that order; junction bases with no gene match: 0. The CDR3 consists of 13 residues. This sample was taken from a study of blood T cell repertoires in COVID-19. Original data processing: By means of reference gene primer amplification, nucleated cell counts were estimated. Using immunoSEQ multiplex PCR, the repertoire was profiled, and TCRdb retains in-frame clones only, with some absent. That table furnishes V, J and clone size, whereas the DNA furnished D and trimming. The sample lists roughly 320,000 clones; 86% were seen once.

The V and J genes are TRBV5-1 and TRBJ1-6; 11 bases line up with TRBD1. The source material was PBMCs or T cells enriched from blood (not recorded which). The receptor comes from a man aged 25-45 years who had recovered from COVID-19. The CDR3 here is CASSGTGGSPLHF. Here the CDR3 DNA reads TGCGCCAGCAGCGGGACAGGGGGTTCACCCCTCCACTTT.